This TCR beta chain is drawn from a study of human T cells and chemical hapten exposure. The sample holds a few counts of this clonotype. From germline, CDR1 is DFQATT and CDR2 SNEGSKA (reference sequence). The CDR3 totals 14 residues. V was shortened by 0 bases and J by 7 bases, with 12 bases between the two germline ends. MiXCR, run by TCRdb on the RACE reads, gives a single entry per CDR3 protein. The repertoire includes some 350,000 distinct CDR3 sequences, roughly 6% of them detected once, and over 5.5% sits in the top ten. Time point indicated: patch test 2, 6 weeks after DPC sensitization. Treatment here: therapeutic diphenylcyclopropenone sensitization with weekly scalp DPC.

The specimen was whole blood, collected in connection with sensitization to the hapten diphenylcyclopropenone (DPC). The V and J genes are TRBV20-1 and TRBJ1-4; perhaps TRBD1 as D (5 bases). This TCR was recovered from a woman aged 18-29 years with alopecia areata. Some clones in this sample may be carry-over from other donors' samples. The CDR3 here is CSARDLGVREKLFF. DNA of the CDR3: TGCAGTGCTAGAGACCTAGGGGTTCGTGAAAAACTGTTTTTT.